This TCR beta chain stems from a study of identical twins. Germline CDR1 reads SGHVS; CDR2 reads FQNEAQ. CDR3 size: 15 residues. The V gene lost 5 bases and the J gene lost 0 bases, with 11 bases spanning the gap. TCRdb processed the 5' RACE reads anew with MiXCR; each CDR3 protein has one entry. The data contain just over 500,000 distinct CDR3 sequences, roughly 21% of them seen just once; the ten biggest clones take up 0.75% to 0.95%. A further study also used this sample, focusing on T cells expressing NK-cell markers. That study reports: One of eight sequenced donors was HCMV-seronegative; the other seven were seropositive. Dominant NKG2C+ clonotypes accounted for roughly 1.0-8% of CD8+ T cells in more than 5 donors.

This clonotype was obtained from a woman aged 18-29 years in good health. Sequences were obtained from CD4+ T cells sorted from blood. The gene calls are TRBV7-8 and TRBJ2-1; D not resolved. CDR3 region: CASSPKVRSYNEQFF. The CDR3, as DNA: TGTGCCAGCAGCCCCAAGGTCCGCTCCTACAATGAGCAGTTCTTC.